The clone carrying this T cell receptor beta chain was seen ten or more times. Its specificity is unknown. The data are from a study of tumor-infiltrating lymphocytes in primary liver carcinoma. Study-wide results and caveats: Relative to blood, tumors carried a significantly larger fraction of the repertoire in their top 250 clones (p = 0.039). Less overlap was seen in tumor-adjacent and tumor-blood pairs than in tumor region pairs.

The CDR3 spans 15 residues. Germline CDR1 and CDR2: MNHNY and SVGAGI (reference sequence). The V end lost 0 bases, the J end lost 6 bases, and 11 bases lay between the germline ends. TCR beta cDNA was prepared out of about 530 ng total RNA by means of a constant-region primer. Libraries covering TCR beta were generated through three nested multiplex PCR rounds (using a slightly modified ARM-PCR). Rounds one and two of PCR, each of 10 cycles, were primed with TRBV1-TRBV30 forward primers and a C-beta reverse primer. TCRdb redid the calling of the multiplex PCR reads with MiXCR, one entry per CDR3 protein. The table lists some 100,000 distinct CDR3 sequences, around 73% of them singletons. For each extraction, RNA and DNA were obtained together from approximately 20-30 mg of unsorted bulk tissue. Viable tumor cell content exceeded 80% in every tumor sample.

The receptor was derived from a woman in her sixties or seventies with primary liver carcinoma and hepatitis B virus infection. This sequence joins TRBV6-6 and TRBJ2-2; D may correspond to TRBD1 or TRBD2 (6 bases each). Sequenced input: liver tumor tissue from sampling region 2. The subset denotes: tumor region T2, inferior pole. CDR3 DNA sequence: TGTGCCAGCAGTTACTCCGGGGGCGTAGCCGGGGAGCTGTTTTTT. Residues: CASSYSGGVAGELFF.